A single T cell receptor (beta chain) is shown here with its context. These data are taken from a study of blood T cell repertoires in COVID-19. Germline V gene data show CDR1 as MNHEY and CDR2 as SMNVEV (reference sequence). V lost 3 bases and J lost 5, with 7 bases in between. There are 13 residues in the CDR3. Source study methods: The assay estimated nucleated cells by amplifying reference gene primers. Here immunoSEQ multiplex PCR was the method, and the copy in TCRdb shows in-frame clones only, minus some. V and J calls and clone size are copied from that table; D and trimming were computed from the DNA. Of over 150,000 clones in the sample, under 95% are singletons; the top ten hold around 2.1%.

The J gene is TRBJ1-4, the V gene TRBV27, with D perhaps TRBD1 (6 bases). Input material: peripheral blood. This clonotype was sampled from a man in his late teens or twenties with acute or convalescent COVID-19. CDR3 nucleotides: TGTGCCAGCAGTTTCCAGGGGAATGAAAAACTGTTTTTT. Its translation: CASSFQGNEKLFF.